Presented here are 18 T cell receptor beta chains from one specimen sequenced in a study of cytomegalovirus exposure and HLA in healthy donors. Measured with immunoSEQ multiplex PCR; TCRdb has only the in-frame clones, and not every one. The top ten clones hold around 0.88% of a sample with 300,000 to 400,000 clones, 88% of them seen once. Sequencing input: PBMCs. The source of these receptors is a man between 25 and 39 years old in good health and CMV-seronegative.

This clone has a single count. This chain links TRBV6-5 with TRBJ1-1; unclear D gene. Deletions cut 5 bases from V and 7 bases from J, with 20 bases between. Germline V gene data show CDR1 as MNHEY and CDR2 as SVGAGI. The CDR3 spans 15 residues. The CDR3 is CASSPYMIGAGEAFF. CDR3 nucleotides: TGTGCCAGCAGTCCTTATATGATCGGTGCGGGTGAAGCTTTCTTT.

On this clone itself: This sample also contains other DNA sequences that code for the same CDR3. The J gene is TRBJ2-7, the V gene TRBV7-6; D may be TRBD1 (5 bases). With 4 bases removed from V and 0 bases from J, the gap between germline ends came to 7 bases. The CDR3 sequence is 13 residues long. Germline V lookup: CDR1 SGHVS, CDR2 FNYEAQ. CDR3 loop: CASSSDSSYEQYF. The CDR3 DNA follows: TGTGCCAGCAGCTCCGACAGCTCCTACGAGCAGTACTTC.

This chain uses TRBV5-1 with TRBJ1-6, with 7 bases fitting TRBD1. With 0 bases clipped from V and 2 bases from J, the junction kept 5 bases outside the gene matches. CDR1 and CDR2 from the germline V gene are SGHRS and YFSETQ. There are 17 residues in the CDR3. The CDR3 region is CASSLEGQVPYNSPLHF. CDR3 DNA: TGCGCCAGCAGCTTGGAAGGACAGGTACCCTATAATTCACCCCTCCACTTT.

CDR3 region: CASSQLGGGAYDEQFF. In nucleotides, the CDR3 is TGCGCCAGCAGCCAACTGGGAGGGGGGGCATATGATGAGCAGTTCTTC. This sequence joins TRBV4-1 and TRBJ2-1; TRBD2 is a possible D gene (7 bases). Germline V gene sequence: CDR1 MGHRA, CDR2 YSYEKL. This CDR3 contains 16 residues. V gave up 2 bases and J gave up 8 bases, with 19 bases separating them.

For the CDR3, the DNA is TGTGCCAGCAGACCCCATACAGGTTCGTCTGGAAACACCATATATTTT. Protein product: CASRPHTGSSGNTIYF. The chain combines TRBV27 with TRBJ1-3; a weak D match, TRBD1 (5 bases). V gave up 6 bases and J gave up 1 base, with 16 bases separating them. This CDR3 comprises 16 residues. In germline, CDR1 is MNHEY, CDR2 SMNVEV (reference sequence).

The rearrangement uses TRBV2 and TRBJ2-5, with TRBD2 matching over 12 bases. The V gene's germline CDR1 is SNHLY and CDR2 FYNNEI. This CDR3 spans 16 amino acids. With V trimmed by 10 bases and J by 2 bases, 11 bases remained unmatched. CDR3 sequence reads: CAIVWRTSGEQETQYF. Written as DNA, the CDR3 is TGTGCCATTGTTTGGAGGACTAGCGGGGAACAAGAGACCCAGTACTTC.

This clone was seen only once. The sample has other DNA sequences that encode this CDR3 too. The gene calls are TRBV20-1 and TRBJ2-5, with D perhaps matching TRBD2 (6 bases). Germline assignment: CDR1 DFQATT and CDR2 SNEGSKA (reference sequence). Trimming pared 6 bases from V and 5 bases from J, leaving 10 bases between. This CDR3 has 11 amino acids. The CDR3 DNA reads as TGCAGTGCCCGCGGGGCGGAGACCCAGTACTTC. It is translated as CSARGAETQYF.

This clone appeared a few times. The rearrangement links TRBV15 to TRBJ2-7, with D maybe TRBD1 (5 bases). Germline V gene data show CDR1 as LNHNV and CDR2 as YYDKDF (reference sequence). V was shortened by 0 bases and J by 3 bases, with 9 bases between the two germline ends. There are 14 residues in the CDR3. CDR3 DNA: TGTGCCACCAGCAGAGATCAGGGTGTCTACGAGCAGTACTTC. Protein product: CATSRDQGVYEQYF.

In DNA, the CDR3 is TGCGCCAGCAGGACAGGCCAGTCCGGAGCCCTCCACTTT. It encodes CASRTGQSGALHF. This sequence joins TRBV10-2 and TRBJ1-6; D might be TRBD1 (6 bases). V lost 6 bases to trimming and J lost 14 bases, with 17 bases between them. This CDR3 region has 13 residues. Germline V CDR1 and CDR2: WSHSY, SAAADI.

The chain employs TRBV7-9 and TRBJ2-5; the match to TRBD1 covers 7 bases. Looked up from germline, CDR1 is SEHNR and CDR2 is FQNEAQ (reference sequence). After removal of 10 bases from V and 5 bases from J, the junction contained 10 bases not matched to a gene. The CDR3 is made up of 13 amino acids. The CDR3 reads CANSRGGLETQYF. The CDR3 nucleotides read TGTGCCAACAGTCGAGGGGGCTTGGAGACCCAGTACTTC.

In nucleotides, the CDR3 is TGTGCCAGCAGTGGCCTAGCGGTAGGCACCGGGGAGCTGTTTTTT. Translation gives CASSGLAVGTGELFF. The chain has TRBV6-1 and TRBJ2-2; 7 bases agree with TRBD2. The CDR3 totals 15 residues. V gave up 4 bases and J gave up 4 bases; unmatched junction bases: 6. The V gene's germline CDR1 is MNHNS and CDR2 SASEGT.

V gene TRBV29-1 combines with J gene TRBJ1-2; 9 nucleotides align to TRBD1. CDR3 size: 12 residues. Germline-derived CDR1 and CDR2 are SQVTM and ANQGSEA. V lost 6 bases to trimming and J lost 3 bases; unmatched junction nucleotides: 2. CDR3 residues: CSVQGADYGYTF. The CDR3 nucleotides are TGCAGCGTACAGGGGGCGGACTATGGCTACACCTTC.

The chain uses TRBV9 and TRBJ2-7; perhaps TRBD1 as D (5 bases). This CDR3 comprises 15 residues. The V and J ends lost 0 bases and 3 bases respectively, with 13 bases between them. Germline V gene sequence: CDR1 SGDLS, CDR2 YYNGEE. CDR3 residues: CASSVDSTGYYEQYF. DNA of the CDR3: TGTGCCAGCAGCGTAGACTCCACAGGTTACTACGAGCAGTACTTC. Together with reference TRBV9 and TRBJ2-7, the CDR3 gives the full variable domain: DSGVTQTPKHLITATGQRVTLRCSPRSGDLSVYWYQQSLDQGLQFLIQYYNGEERAKGNILERFSAQQFPDLHSELNLSSLELGDSALYFCASSVDSTGYYEQYFGPGTRLTVT.

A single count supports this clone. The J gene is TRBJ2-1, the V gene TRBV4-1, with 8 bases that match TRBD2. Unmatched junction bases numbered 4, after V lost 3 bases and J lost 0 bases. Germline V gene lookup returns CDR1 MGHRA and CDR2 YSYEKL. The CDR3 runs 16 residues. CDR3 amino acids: CASSQESGGSYNEQFF. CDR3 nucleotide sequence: TGCGCCAGCAGCCAGGAAAGCGGGGGCTCCTACAATGAGCAGTTCTTC.

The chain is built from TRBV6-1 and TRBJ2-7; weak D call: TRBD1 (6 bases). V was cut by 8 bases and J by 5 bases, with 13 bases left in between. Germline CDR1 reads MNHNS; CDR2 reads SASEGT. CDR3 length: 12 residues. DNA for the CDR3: TGTGCCAGCGTTGAGACAGGCAACGAGCAGTACTTC. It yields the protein CASVETGNEQYF.

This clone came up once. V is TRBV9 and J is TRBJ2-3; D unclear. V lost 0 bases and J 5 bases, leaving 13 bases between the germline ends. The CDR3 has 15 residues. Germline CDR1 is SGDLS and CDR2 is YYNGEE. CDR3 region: CASSVEQLFIDTQYF. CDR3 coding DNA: TGTGCCAGCAGCGTAGAACAGCTTTTCATAGATACGCAGTATTTT.

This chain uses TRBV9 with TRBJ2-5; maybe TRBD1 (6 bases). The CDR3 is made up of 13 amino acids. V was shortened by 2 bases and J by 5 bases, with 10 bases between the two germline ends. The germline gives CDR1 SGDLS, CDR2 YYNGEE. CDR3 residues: CASSVTGIETQYF. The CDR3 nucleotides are TGTGCCAGCAGCGTTACAGGGATTGAGACCCAGTACTTC. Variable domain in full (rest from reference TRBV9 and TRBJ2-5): DSGVTQTPKHLITATGQRVTLRCSPRSGDLSVYWYQQSLDQGLQFLIQYYNGEERAKGNILERFSAQQFPDLHSELNLSSLELGDSALYFCASSVTGIETQYFGPGTRLLVL.

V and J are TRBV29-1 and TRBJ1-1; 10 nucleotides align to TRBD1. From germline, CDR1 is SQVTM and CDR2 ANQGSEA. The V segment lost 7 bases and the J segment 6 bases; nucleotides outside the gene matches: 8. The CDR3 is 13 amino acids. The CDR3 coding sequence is TGCAGCGCCACGGGACAGGGGTTCGCTGAAGCTTTCTTT. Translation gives CSATGQGFAEAFF.